This T cell receptor (beta chain) originates from a study of post-analysis software for immune sequencing data. Study-wide points: Normalized Chao1 diversity in multiple sclerosis patients fell significantly below that of controls. Patients had higher frequencies than controls of five TRBV segments, including TRBV5-6, TRBV5-1 and TRBV20-1. By F measure, strong co-clustering occurred among samples prepared in the same batch.

As concerns this clonotype: Its antigen is still unknown.

The library was made from cDNA and included unique molecular identifiers. TCRdb reprocessed the PCR reads via MiXCR and lists one record per CDR3 protein. The sample includes roughly 800,000 distinct CDR3 sequences, 53% of them seen just once. Germline CDR1 and CDR2: MNHNS and SASEGT. CDR3 length: 12 amino acids. The V segment lost 3 bases and the J segment 11 bases; nucleotides outside the gene matches: 5. The receptor's source is a girl aged 5 to 17 with multiple sclerosis. Input material: blood. The rearrangement joins TRBV6-1 to TRBJ1-1; 8 nucleotides align to TRBD1. The CDR3 sequence is CASSDRGPGAFF. DNA of the CDR3: TGTGCCAGCAGTGACAGGGGGCCTGGGGCTTTCTTT.